The 13 T cell receptor beta chains below all came from one sample that was sequenced in a study of regulatory T cells in long-lasting Graves disease. Arm-PCR with iRepertoire HTBI primers amplified the CDR3 regions for these TCR beta libraries. TCRdb itself ran the multiplex PCR reads through MiXCR, one entry per CDR3 protein. Found here are 500,000 to 800,000 distinct CDR3 sequences, approximately 31% of them singletons; the top ten hold 40% to 55%. Regarding time point: persistent/refractory GD, antithyroid drugs over 5 years with positive TRAb. Isolated PBMC RNA provided the starting material for the TCR library. The specimen was peripheral blood mononuclear cells (PBMCs), collected when the disease was refractory, from a patient treated with antithyroid drugs. Receptor source: a female donor with Graves disease.

This clonotype was recorded many times. Written as DNA, the CDR3 is TGTGCCAGCAGCTTAAATTTTGCAAGACCTAACTATGGCTACACCTTC. Protein sequence: CASSLNFARPNYGYTF. J is TRBJ1-2 and V is TRBV7-2; D is ambiguous. This CDR3 is 16 amino acids long. Looked up from germline, CDR1 is SGHTA and CDR2 is FQGNSA. V dropped 2 bases and J dropped 0 bases, with 13 bases sitting between them.

This clonotype was recorded many times. The chain uses TRBV12-3 or TRBV12-4 and TRBJ1-2; tentative D call: TRBD1 (5 bases). The CDR3 length is 14 residues. V dropped 1 base and J dropped 5 bases, with 11 bases sitting between them. DNA for the CDR3: TGTGCCAGCAGTTTAGTGAGGGGTGGGTATGGCTACACCTTC. It codes for CASSLVRGGYGYTF.

This clonotype was detected only a few times. For the CDR3, the DNA is TGTGCCAGCCGGGGAGACTCGGAAACCCAGTACTTC. Amino acid sequence: CASRGDSETQYF. V is TRBV3-1 and J is TRBJ2-5; D may be TRBD2 (5 bases). Trimming shortened V by 8 bases and J by 8 bases, and 15 bases separated the two germline ends. CDR1 and CDR2 from the germline V gene are LGHDT and YNNKEL (reference sequence). The CDR3 length is 12 residues.

CDR3 bases: TGCAGCGTTGAAACAGGTAGCGGGACTTACGAGCAGTACTTC. This gives the protein CSVETGSGTYEQYF. This rearrangement joins TRBV29-1 to TRBJ2-7, with 8 bases fitting TRBD2. V shed 2 bases and J 4 bases; nucleotides not matched to a gene: 7. The CDR3 has 14 amino acids. Germline lookup yields CDR1 SQVTM and CDR2 ANQGSEA.

This clonotype was recorded a few times. The rearrangement links TRBV12-3 or TRBV12-4 to TRBJ1-2, with D unresolved. Trimming cost V 6 bases and J 2 bases, with 16 bases left between them. The CDR3 has 15 residues. CDR3 nucleotide sequence: TGTGCCAGCAGGCGCTCAACGAGCCGAAACTATGGCTACACCTTC. Residues: CASRRSTSRNYGYTF.

The rearrangement uses TRBV4-1 and TRBJ2-7; a weak D match, TRBD1 (6 bases). The CDR3 is 16 amino acids. Germline V gives CDR1 MGHRA, CDR2 YSYEKL. V was trimmed by 1 base and J by 0 bases, leaving 13 bases between them. The CDR3: CASSQVIRGSSYEQYF. In nucleotides, the CDR3 is TGCGCCAGCAGCCAAGTAATCAGGGGAAGCTCCTACGAGCAGTACTTC.

This clonotype was seen a handful of times. An end of the junction differs from the germline gene, which may be a read error. The J gene is TRBJ1-1, the V gene TRBV11-2, with a possible D match to TRBD1 (6 bases). The CDR3 totals 15 residues. The germline V gene encodes CDR1 SGHAT and CDR2 FQNNGV. The CDR3 sequence is CASSPGPGGGTEAFF. In DNA form, the CDR3 reads TGCGCCAGCAGCCCGGGACCGGGAGGGGGGACTGAAGCTTTCTTT.

There are many counts of this clonotype. The chain employs TRBV2 and TRBJ2-4; D is uncertain. Germline-derived CDR1 and CDR2 are SNHLY and FYNNEI. CDR3 size: 14 residues. V lost 3 bases to trimming and J lost 0 bases, with 6 bases between them. CDR3 amino acids: CASSDKQAKNIQYF. CDR3 nucleotides: TGTGCCAGCAGTGATAAACAAGCCAAAAACATTCAGTACTTC. Full variable domain (outside the CDR3, taken from reference TRBV2 and TRBJ2-4): EPEVTQTPSHQVTQMGQEVILRCVPISNHLYFYWYRQILGQKVEFLVSFYNNEISEKSEIFDDQFSVERPDGSNFTLKIRSTKLEDSAMYFCASSDKQAKNIQYFGAGTRLSVL.

The rearrangement uses TRBV6-1 and TRBJ1-5; 11 nucleotides agree with TRBD1. J was trimmed by 6 bases and V by 6 bases; bases with no gene match: 7. Per germline, CDR1 MNHNS and CDR2 SASEGT. This CDR3 has 15 amino acids. CDR3 loop: CASSFGQGAFQPQHF. In DNA, the CDR3 is TGTGCCAGCAGCTTCGGACAGGGGGCTTTTCAGCCCCAGCATTTT.

This chain connects TRBV12-3 or TRBV12-4 to TRBJ1-2, with D uncertain. V lost 2 bases, J lost 7 bases, and 17 bases lay in between. The CDR3 sequence is 15 residues long. Here the CDR3 DNA reads TGTGCCAGCAGTTTATGGGTAGTCGGGCTTTCTGGCTACACCTTC. Its translation is CASSLWVVGLSGYTF.

The chain uses TRBV9 and TRBJ1-1, with D perhaps matching TRBD1 (5 bases). The V and J ends lost 4 bases and 6 bases respectively, with 13 bases between them. CDR1 SGDLS and CDR2 YYNGEE come from the germline V gene. The CDR3 loop spans 13 amino acids. The CDR3 sequence: CASSPSSGAEAFF. CDR3 DNA sequence: TGTGCCAGCAGCCCCAGTTCGGGGGCTGAAGCTTTCTTT. Full variable domain (remainder filled in from reference TRBV9 and TRBJ1-1): DSGVTQTPKHLITATGQRVTLRCSPRSGDLSVYWYQQSLDQGLQFLIQYYNGEERAKGNILERFSAQQFPDLHSELNLSSLELGDSALYFCASSPSSGAEAFFGQGTRLTVV.

This clonotype was seen repeatedly, ten times or more. V gene TRBV10-2 combines with J gene TRBJ2-5; the match to TRBD1 covers 7 bases. The V and J ends lost 2 bases and 4 bases, in that order; junction bases with no gene match: 7. The CDR3 is 15 residues long. Germline values: CDR1 WSHSY, CDR2 SAAADI. CDR3 coding DNA: TGCGCCAGCAGTGAGACCGGGACAGACGGAGAGACCCAGTACTTC. This gives the protein CASSETGTDGETQYF.

The sample holds a few counts of this clonotype. The chain is built from TRBV5-1 and TRBJ1-2; D is ambiguous. The germline gives CDR1 SGHRS, CDR2 YFSETQ. CDR3 length: 14 residues. Trimming took 3 bases from V and 4 from J, leaving 13 bases between them. The CDR3 DNA follows: TGCGCCAGCAGCTCCGGGTCTACCGTCTATGGCTACACCTTC. Translated, it gives CASSSGSTVYGYTF.